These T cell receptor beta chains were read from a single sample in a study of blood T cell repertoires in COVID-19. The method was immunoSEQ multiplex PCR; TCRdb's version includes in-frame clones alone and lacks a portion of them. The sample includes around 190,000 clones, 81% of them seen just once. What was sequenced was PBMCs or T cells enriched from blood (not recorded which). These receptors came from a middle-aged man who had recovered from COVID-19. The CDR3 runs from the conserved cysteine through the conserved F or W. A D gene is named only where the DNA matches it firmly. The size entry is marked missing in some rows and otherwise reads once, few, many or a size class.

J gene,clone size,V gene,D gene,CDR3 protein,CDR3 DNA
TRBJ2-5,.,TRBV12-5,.,CASGLSRGVYGAETQYF,TGTGCTAGTGGTTTGAGCAGGGGGGTTTATGGTGCGGAGACCCAGTACTTC
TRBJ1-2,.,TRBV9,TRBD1,CASSARQGELGGYTF,TGTGCCAGCAGCGCTCGACAGGGCGAGCTAGGGGGCTACACCTTC
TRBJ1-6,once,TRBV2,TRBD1,CASRITPDRGSPLHF,TGTGCCAGCAGGATAACGCCCGACAGGGGTTCACCCCTCCACTTT
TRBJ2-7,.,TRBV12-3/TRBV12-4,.,CASRSSGYEQYF,TGTGCCAGCCGGAGTAGCGGCTACGAGCAGTACTTC
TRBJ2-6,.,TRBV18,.,CASSPVPLSSGANVLTF,TGTGCCAGCTCCCCCGTTCCACTCTCCTCTGGGGCCAACGTCCTGACTTTC
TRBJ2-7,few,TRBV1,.,CTSSQEAGDRCEQYF,TGCACCAGCAGCCAAGAAGCGGGAGACCGATGCGAGCAGTACTTC
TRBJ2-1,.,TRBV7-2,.,CASSLNLVGLASYNEQFF,TGTGCCAGCAGCTTGAACTTGGTCGGGCTAGCTTCCTACAATGAGCAGTTCTTC
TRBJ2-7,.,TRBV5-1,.,CASSTDPGTYEQYF,TGCGCCAGCAGCACGGACCCGGGGACCTACGAGCAGTACTTC
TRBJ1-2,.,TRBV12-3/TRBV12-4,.,CASSLGQNYGYTF,TGTGCCAGCAGTTTAGGACAGAACTATGGCTACACCTTC
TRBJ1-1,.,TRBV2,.,CASSDREAFF,TGTGCCAGCAGCGACAGGGAAGCTTTCTTT
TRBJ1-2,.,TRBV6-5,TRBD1,CATHNRDRGRGGYTF,TGTGCCACTCACAACCGGGACAGGGGGCGTGGGGGCTACACCTTC
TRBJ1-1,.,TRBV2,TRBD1,CASSFYRGGTEAFF,TGTGCCAGCAGTTTTTACAGGGGGGGCACTGAAGCTTTCTTT
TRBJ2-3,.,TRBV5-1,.,CATRRDFYTDTQYF,TGCGCCACCCGTAGGGACTTCTACACAGATACGCAGTATTTT
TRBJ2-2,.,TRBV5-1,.,CASSSRVDGELFF,TGCGCCAGCAGCTCCAGGGTAGACGGGGAGCTGTTTTTT
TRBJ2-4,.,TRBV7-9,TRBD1,CASSPIDRDIQYF,TGTGCCAGCAGCCCTATTGACAGGGACATTCAGTACTTC
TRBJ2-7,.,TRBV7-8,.,CASSPNVGRGYEQYF,TGTGCCAGCAGCCCGAACGTGGGCAGGGGCTACGAGCAGTACTTC
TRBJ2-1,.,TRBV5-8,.,CASSFQLTSKQFF,TGTGCCAGCAGCTTTCAACTAACAAGTAAGCAGTTCTTC
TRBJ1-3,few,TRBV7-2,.,CASRYPRSSGNTIYF,TGTGCCAGCAGGTATCCACGGAGCTCTGGAAACACCATATATTTT
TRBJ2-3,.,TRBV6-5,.,CASSYVRDTDTQYF,TGTGCCAGCAGTTACGTTCGGGACACGGATACGCAGTATTTT
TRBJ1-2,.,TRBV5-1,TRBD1,CASSLRTDRDYGYTF,TGCGCCAGCAGCTTAAGGACGGACAGGGACTATGGCTACACCTTC
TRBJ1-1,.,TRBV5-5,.,CASTSGMMGPGAEAFF,TGTGCCAGCACCTCCGGGATGATGGGTCCGGGCGCTGAAGCTTTCTTT
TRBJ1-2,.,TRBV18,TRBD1,CASSPDRGVYSYTF,TGTGCCAGCTCACCAGACAGGGGTGTCTATAGCTACACCTTC
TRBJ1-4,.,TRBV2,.,CASSTPATNEKLFF,TGTGCCAGCTCGACACCTGCAACTAATGAAAAACTGTTTTTT
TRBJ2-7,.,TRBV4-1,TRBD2,CASSYPGGEQEQYF,TGCGCCAGCAGCTACCCGGGGGGGGAACAAGAGCAGTACTTC
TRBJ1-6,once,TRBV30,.,CAWSVRENSPLHF,TGTGCCTGGAGTGTACGGGAGAATTCACCCCTCCACTTT
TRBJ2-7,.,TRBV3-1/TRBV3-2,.,CASSPLSRGDVSEQYF,TGTGCCAGCAGCCCCCTCAGTCGGGGAGATGTAAGCGAGCAGTACTTC
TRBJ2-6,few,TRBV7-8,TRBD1,CASSKSGTGSGANVLTF,TGTGCCAGCAGCAAATCCGGGACAGGGTCTGGGGCCAACGTCCTGACTTTC
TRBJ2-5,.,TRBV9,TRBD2,CASSVLAGGSQETQYF,TGTGCCAGCAGCGTTTTAGCGGGGGGCAGCCAAGAGACCCAGTACTTC
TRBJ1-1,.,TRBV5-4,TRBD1,CASSPTGQALTEAFF,TGTGCCAGCAGCCCGACGGGACAGGCACTCACTGAAGCTTTCTTT
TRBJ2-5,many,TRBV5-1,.,CASSLGGQGQYF,TGCGCCAGCAGCTTGGGGGGCCAGGGCCAGTACTTC
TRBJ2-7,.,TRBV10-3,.,CAPQRGGAAYEQYF,TGTGCCCCCCAACGTGGGGGGGCGGCCTACGAGCAGTACTTC
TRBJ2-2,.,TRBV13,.,CASSDSRGTGELFF,TGTGCCAGCAGCGACTCAAGAGGAACCGGGGAGCTGTTTTTT
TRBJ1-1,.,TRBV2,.,CASSESPGHAEAFF,TGTGCCAGCAGTGAATCCCCGGGTCATGCTGAAGCTTTCTTT
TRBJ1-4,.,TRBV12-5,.,CASGYINEKLFF,TGTGCTAGTGGCTATATTAATGAAAAACTGTTTTTT
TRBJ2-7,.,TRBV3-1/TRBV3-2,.,CASSPNRYEQYF,TGTGCCAGCAGCCCAAATCGGTACGAGCAGTACTTC
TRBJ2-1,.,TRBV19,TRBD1,CASSISGTGSYNEQFF,TGTGCCAGTAGTATATCGGGGACAGGGTCCTACAATGAGCAGTTCTTC
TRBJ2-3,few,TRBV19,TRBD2,CASSRGVGGSYTDTQYF,TGTGCCAGTAGTCGGGGGGTCGGGGGGAGCTACACAGATACGCAGTATTTT
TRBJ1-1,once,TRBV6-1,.,CASSEGTTGTEAFF,TGTGCCAGCAGTGAAGGGACAACGGGTACTGAAGCTTTCTTT
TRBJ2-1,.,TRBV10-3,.,CAISESGTRLDFSYNEQFF,TGTGCCATCAGTGAGTCAGGTACGAGGCTGGACTTTTCCTACAATGAGCAGTTCTTC
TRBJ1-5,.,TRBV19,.,CASTNSGAGKYQPQHF,TGTGCCAGTACCAATTCTGGGGCAGGGAAGTATCAGCCCCAGCATTTT
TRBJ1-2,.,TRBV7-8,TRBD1,CASSLLKDRAYYGYTF,TGTGCCAGCAGCTTATTGAAAGACAGGGCTTACTATGGCTACACCTTC
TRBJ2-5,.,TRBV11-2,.,CASSLGLVPGERQETQYF,TGTGCCAGCAGCTTAGGTTTAGTGCCGGGAGAGCGTCAAGAGACCCAGTACTTC
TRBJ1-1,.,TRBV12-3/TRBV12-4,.,CASSPRGRTEAFF,TGTGCCAGCAGTCCCAGAGGGAGGACTGAAGCTTTCTTT
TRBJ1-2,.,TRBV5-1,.,CASSLEGEGYTF,TGCGCCAGCAGCTTGGAAGGAGAGGGCTACACCTTC
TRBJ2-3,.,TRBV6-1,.,CASSEPGQSTDTQYF,TGTGCCAGCAGTGAACCCGGACAGAGCACAGATACGCAGTATTTT
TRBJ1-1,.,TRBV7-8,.,CASSPRGSLADTEAFF,TGTGCCAGCAGCCCCCGGGGGAGCCTAGCGGACACTGAAGCTTTCTTT
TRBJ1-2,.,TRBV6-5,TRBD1,CASTQGAGRYGYTF,TGTGCCAGCACCCAGGGGGCAGGGAGATATGGCTACACCTTC
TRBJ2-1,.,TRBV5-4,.,CASSSTRGGEQFF,TGTGCCAGCAGCTCGACCAGGGGCGGCGAGCAGTTCTTC
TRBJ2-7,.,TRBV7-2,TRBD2,CASSLGPSGRAYEQYF,TGTGCCAGCAGCTTAGGACCAAGCGGGAGGGCCTACGAGCAGTACTTC
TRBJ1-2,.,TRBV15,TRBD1,CATSTDRQGTSYGYTF,TGTGCCACCAGCACAGATAGACAGGGGACCTCCTATGGCTACACCTTC
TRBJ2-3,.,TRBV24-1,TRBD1,CATSPGQRGSTDTQYF,TGTGCCACCAGCCCGGGACAGAGGGGGAGCACAGATACGCAGTATTTT
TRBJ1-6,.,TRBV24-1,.,CATSDFVDTSSSYNSPLHF,TGTGCCACCAGTGATTTTGTGGACACCTCGAGCTCCTATAATTCACCCCTCCACTTT
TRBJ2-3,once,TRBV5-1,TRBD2,CASSKGRGVTDTQYF,TGCGCCAGCAGCAAGGGGCGGGGGGTAACAGATACGCAGTATTTT
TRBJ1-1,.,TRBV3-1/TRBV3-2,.,CASSQDMGIGSTEAFF,TGTGCCAGCAGCCAAGATATGGGAATTGGGAGCACTGAAGCTTTCTTT